This TCR beta chain was identified in a study of cytomegalovirus exposure and HLA in healthy donors. Use of 60 Vbeta and 13 Jbeta primers characterized the PCR. Data came from immunoSEQ multiplex PCR; TCRdb stores just in-frame clones and leaves some out. The repertoire shows roughly 70,000 clones; the top ten hold 7.5%. Losses at the gene ends were 2 bases for V and 8 bases for J; bases not matched to a gene: 13. The CDR3 extends over 16 amino acids. Germline CDR1 is SGHNT and CDR2 is YYREEE (reference sequence). Sequenced material: PBMCs. This chain links TRBV5-4 with TRBJ2-3, with 8 bases lining up with TRBD1. This TCR was recovered from a female donor in good health and CMV-seropositive. Written as DNA, the CDR3 is TGTGCCAGCAGCTTCCGTCGCTTTCAGGGGGCAGGTACGCAGTATTTT. Translation gives CASSFRRFQGAGTQYF.